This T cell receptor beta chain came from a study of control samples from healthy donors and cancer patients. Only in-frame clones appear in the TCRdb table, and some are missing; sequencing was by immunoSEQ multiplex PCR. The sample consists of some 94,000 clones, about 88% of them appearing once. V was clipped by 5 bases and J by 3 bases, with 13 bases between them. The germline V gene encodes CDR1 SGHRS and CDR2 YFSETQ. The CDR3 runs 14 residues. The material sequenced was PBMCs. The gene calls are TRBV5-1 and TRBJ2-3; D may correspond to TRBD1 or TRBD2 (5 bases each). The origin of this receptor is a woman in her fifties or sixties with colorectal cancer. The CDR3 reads CASRNRDATDTQYF. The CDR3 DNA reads TGCGCCAGCAGAAATAGGGACGCAACAGATACGCAGTATTTT.